This entry lists 2 T cell receptor beta chains sequenced from one sample in a study of blood T cell repertoires in COVID-19. Data came from immunoSEQ multiplex PCR; TCRdb stores just in-frame clones and leaves some out. The data contain roughly 55,000 clones, over 75% of them singletons. Sequenced input: peripheral blood. The receptors were gathered from a man in his 60s with active or convalescent COVID-19.

The V call is TRBV4-1, the J call TRBJ2-5; 10 positions agree with TRBD2. The germline V gene has CDR1 MGHRA and CDR2 YSYEKL. The CDR3 length is 16 residues. The trim removed 0 bases at V and 5 bases at J, leaving 6 bases unmatched. The CDR3 region is CASSQDGTSARETQYF. In DNA form, the CDR3 reads TGCGCCAGCAGCCAAGACGGGACTAGCGCGAGGGAGACCCAGTACTTC.

The rearrangement uses TRBV2 and TRBJ1-5; D not certain. CDR1 and CDR2 from the germline V gene are SNHLY and FYNNEI. V was clipped by 3 bases and J by 5 bases, with 8 bases between them. This CDR3 is built from 13 residues. In DNA form, the CDR3 reads TGTGCCAGCAGTGATGAGGCGTATCAGCCCCAGCATTTT. Amino acid sequence: CASSDEAYQPQHF.